This T cell receptor (beta chain) is drawn from a study of human versus mouse CDR3 diversity and MHC coevolution. A note on this clone: This same CDR3 is encoded by further DNA sequences in the sample.

Trimming cost V 3 bases and J 2 bases, with 14 bases left between them. The CDR3 contains 15 residues. CDR1 LNHDA and CDR2 SQIVND come from the germline V gene (reference sequence). Profiled with immunoSEQ multiplex PCR; TCRdb holds only in-frame clones, not every one. Of roughly 80,000 clones listed, just under 95% were seen once; the top ten hold 1.3% to 1.5%. The genes are TRBV19 and TRBJ2-7; D unresolved. The sample comprised naive CD4+ T cells from blood. Stated subset: CD45RO-negative CD62L-positive naive CD4 T cells. The clonotype was recovered from a person aged 25 to 69 in good health. Here the CDR3 DNA reads TGTGCCAGTAGTATTGCATCAGGTACCCCCTACGAGCAGTACTTC. Its translation: CASSIASGTPYEQYF.